This T cell receptor (beta chain) was documented in a study of quantifying T cell responses using KT2 cells. Study-level background: cDNA was made from DNase-treated RNA using alpha and beta constant primers. The second PCR ran as a qPCR until a predetermined fluorescence threshold was reached.

Germline assignment: CDR1 SGHVS and CDR2 FNYEAQ. Trimming cost V 5 bases and J 1 base, with 6 bases left between them. The CDR3 is made up of 14 amino acids. Each cDNA got a UMI-containing oligo ligated at its 3' end. An equimolar mix of RC1.1 and RC1.2 primed the beta chain across TRBC1 and TRBC2. TCRdb fed the UMI-ligation and nested PCR reads into MiXCR, producing one record per CDR3 protein. The sample records 40,000 to 50,000 distinct CDR3 sequences, approximately 15% being singletons. This clonotype appeared many times. This TCR came from a human donor. The J gene is TRBJ2-6, the V gene TRBV7-6; D unclear. Sample: PBMCs spiked with cells of the T cell clone KT2. This CDR3 reads CASSPSSGANVLTF. CDR3 DNA: TGTGCCAGCAGCCCCAGTTCTGGGGCCAACGTCCTGACTTTC.